These 30 T cell receptor beta chains came from one sample sequenced in a study of blood T cell repertoires in COVID-19. Sequencing used immunoSEQ multiplex PCR; TCRdb keeps in-frame clones, though not all of them. The repertoire holds approximately 150,000 clones, with 79% as singletons. Sequenced material: peripheral blood. The source of these receptors is a woman aged 55-75 years with COVID-19, enrolled during active disease.

V usage is TRBV9 and J usage is TRBJ2-1, with 8 bases lining up with TRBD2. Germline trimming cut 0 bases from V and 1 base from J; bases unmatched to any gene: 3. This CDR3 spans 16 amino acids. Germline values: CDR1 SGDLS, CDR2 YYNGEE. The CDR3 region has the DNA TGTGCCAGCAGCGTAGAAATAGCGGGGTCCTACAATGAGCAGTTCTTC. Encoded protein: CASSVEIAGSYNEQFF.

The chain recombines TRBV12-5 with TRBJ1-5; D is perhaps TRBD1 (5 bases). From germline, CDR1 is LGHNT and CDR2 FRNRAP. The CDR3 is 17 residues long. The V end lost 6 bases, the J end lost 2 bases, and 20 bases lay between the germline ends. The CDR3 sequence: CASGPARTTWGNQPQHF. The CDR3 nucleotides are TGTGCTAGTGGACCAGCCCGGACAACGTGGGGCAATCAGCCCCAGCATTTT.

V gene TRBV5-4 combines with J gene TRBJ2-3, with 13 positions matching TRBD2. Looked up from germline, CDR1 is SGHNT and CDR2 is YYREEE (reference sequence). V lost 9 bases and J lost 0; bases outside the gene matches: 10. The CDR3 has 17 residues. CDR3: CAIPRTSGGPSTDTQYF. The CDR3 nucleotides read TGTGCCATCCCTCGGACTAGCGGGGGCCCTAGCACAGATACGCAGTATTTT.

The chain is built from TRBV28 and TRBJ2-2; D may be TRBD1 (5 bases). Germline CDR1 reads MDHEN; CDR2 reads SYDVKM. There are 16 residues in the CDR3. The ends were cut back, 2 bases at V and 1 base at J, with 11 bases in the middle. The DNA of the CDR3 is TGTGCCAGCAGTTTAGCTCCCACAGGGAACACCGGGGAGCTGTTTTTT. Its protein product is CASSLAPTGNTGELFF.

This chain links TRBV7-2 with TRBJ2-7; no clear D. Trimming took 5 bases from V and 0 from J, leaving 17 bases between them. This CDR3 has 16 residues. Germline assignment: CDR1 SGHTA and CDR2 FQGNSA. CDR3 amino acids: CASSADAAASSYEQYF. For the CDR3, the DNA is TGTGCCAGCAGCGCCGATGCGGCGGCGAGCTCCTACGAGCAGTACTTC.

The chain joins TRBV7-6 to TRBJ2-5; D is possibly TRBD1 (6 bases). The CDR3 contains 14 residues. Germline CDR1 reads SGHVS; CDR2 reads FNYEAQ. V was pared by 3 bases and J by 1 base, with 9 bases between. In nucleotides, the CDR3 is TGTGCCAGCAGCTTGGACAGACTCCAAGAGACCCAGTACTTC. Translated, it gives CASSLDRLQETQYF.

This chain uses TRBV28 with TRBJ1-4; D is unclear. The CDR3 spans 14 residues. Germline CDR1 MDHEN, CDR2 SYDVKM. Trimming cost V 7 bases and J 8 bases, with 17 bases left between them. The CDR3 sequence: CASIQGRLGEKLFF. The CDR3 bases are TGTGCCAGCATCCAAGGGAGGTTAGGCGAAAAACTGTTTTTT.

The V gene is TRBV7-2, the J gene TRBJ2-7; 11 bases are a match to TRBD1. This CDR3 comprises 16 residues. The V segment lost 1 base and the J segment 3 bases; nucleotides outside the gene matches: 5. In germline, CDR1 is SGHTA, CDR2 FQGNSA. The CDR3: CASSLDGGTGGYEQYF. DNA of the CDR3: TGTGCCAGCAGCTTAGATGGCGGGACAGGGGGCTACGAGCAGTACTTC.

The chain combines TRBV4-3 with TRBJ2-5; 7 bases are shared with TRBD2. Looked up from germline, CDR1 is LGHNA and CDR2 is YSLEER. V trimming: 0 bases; J trimming: 5 bases; junction bases outside the gene matches: 21. This CDR3 region has 20 residues. CDR3 bases: TGCGCCAGCAGCCAAGATTACGGAGGGGTTGGGCGGGAGTCATGGGAGACCCAGTACTTC. Protein: CASSQDYGGVGRESWETQYF.

This clone was counted only a few times. Here the CDR3 DNA reads TGTGCCAGCAAAAACTTGACTAGCGGGAGGGCCTACAATGAGCAGTTCTTC. It codes for CASKNLTSGRAYNEQFF. The chain uses TRBV7-9 and TRBJ2-1, with TRBD2 identical over 14 bases. Germline-derived CDR1 and CDR2 are SEHNR and FQNEAQ (reference sequence). The CDR3 extends over 17 amino acids. V gave up 7 bases and J gave up 2 bases; unmatched junction bases: 7.

The chain combines TRBV29-1 with TRBJ2-1, with 8 bases fitting TRBD2. Germline assignment: CDR1 SQVTM and CDR2 ANQGSEA. The V segment lost 8 bases and the J segment 6 bases; nucleotides outside the gene matches: 12. CDR3 length: 14 residues. Here the CDR3 reads CSSPAGETVNEQFF. In DNA form, the CDR3 reads TGCAGCTCACCAGCGGGGGAAACGGTCAATGAGCAGTTCTTC.

This chain uses TRBV10-1 with TRBJ2-5, with a weak D call TRBD2 (5 bases). CDR1 is WNHNN, CDR2 SYGVQD, per germline (reference sequence). V dropped 6 bases and J dropped 1 base, with 9 bases sitting between them. The CDR3 length is 13 residues. The CDR3 DNA reads as TGCGCCAGCAGAAAGCGGAGCCAAGAGACCCAGTACTTC. It specifies CASRKRSQETQYF.

This sequence joins TRBV11-2 and TRBJ1-1, with unresolved D. The CDR3 length is 12 residues. Trimming removed 7 bases from V and 5 bases from J, with 11 bases in between. Germline CDR1 SGHAT, CDR2 FQNNGV. CDR3 in amino acids: CASIEIGTEAFF. The CDR3 DNA is TGTGCCAGCATTGAGATCGGGACTGAAGCTTTCTTT. Based on the CDR3 plus reference TRBV11-2 and TRBJ1-1, the full variable domain is EAGVAQSPRYKIIEKRQSVAFWCNPISGHATLYWYQQILGQGPKLLIQFQNNGVVDDSQLPKDRFSAERLKGVDSTLKIQPAKLEDSAVYLCASIEIGTEAFFGQGTRLTVV.

The chain uses TRBV11-2 and TRBJ1-6; no reliable D call. V was clipped by 2 bases and J by 2 bases, with 7 bases between them. Looked up from germline, CDR1 is SGHAT and CDR2 is FQNNGV. This CDR3 is 15 amino acids long. CDR3 bases: TGTGCCAGCAGCTTACCCCCCGCCTATAATTCACCCCTCCACTTT. Its protein is CASSLPPAYNSPLHF.

The chain combines TRBV5-1 with TRBJ2-3; TRBD1 aligns across 9 bases. Unmatched junction bases numbered 7, after V lost 5 bases and J lost 3 bases. Germline assignment: CDR1 SGHRS and CDR2 YFSETQ. The CDR3 consists of 15 residues. CDR3 amino acids: CASSSGQGSTDTQYF. CDR3 in DNA: TGCGCCAGCAGTTCCGGACAGGGGAGTACAGATACGCAGTATTTT.

The chain combines TRBV9 with TRBJ2-7, with 7 nucleotides matching TRBD2. The length of the CDR3 is 15 residues. V lost 3 bases and J lost 0; bases outside the gene matches: 6. CDR1 is SGDLS and CDR2 is YYNGEE in the germline V gene. This CDR3 reads CASSGGAGYSYEQYF. In DNA form, the CDR3 reads TGTGCCAGCAGCGGCGGAGCGGGGTACTCCTACGAGCAGTACTTC. Together with reference TRBV9 and TRBJ2-7, the CDR3 gives the full variable domain: DSGVTQTPKHLITATGQRVTLRCSPRSGDLSVYWYQQSLDQGLQFLIQYYNGEERAKGNILERFSAQQFPDLHSELNLSSLELGDSALYFCASSGGAGYSYEQYFGPGTRLTVT.

In its sample, this clone was seen once. The V and J genes are TRBV27 and TRBJ2-3; D might be TRBD2 (7 bases). Germline V gene lookup returns CDR1 MNHEY and CDR2 SMNVEV (reference sequence). The length of the CDR3 is 15 residues. The V end lost 0 bases, the J end lost 2 bases, and 9 bases lay between the germline ends. In nucleotides, the CDR3 is TGTGCCAGCAGTTTATCGGGGGGGGCCACAGATACGCAGTATTTT. Translated, it gives CASSLSGGATDTQYF.

The chain carries TRBV5-4 and TRBJ2-3; 12 bases are shared with TRBD2. This CDR3 contains 18 residues. The V gene end was trimmed by 6 bases and the J gene end by 1 base; junction bases not matched to a gene: 12. Germline V gene data show CDR1 as SGHNT and CDR2 as YYREEE (reference sequence). The CDR3 nucleotides read TGTGCCAGCACCCTCAGCCTAGCGGGAGGGATCGGCACAGATACGCAGTATTTT. Encoded protein: CASTLSLAGGIGTDTQYF.

This clone occurred once. V is TRBV12-3 or TRBV12-4 and J is TRBJ2-4; D perhaps matches TRBD1 (5 bases). The V end lost 9 bases, the J end lost 6 bases, and 15 bases lay between the germline ends. CDR3 length: 13 amino acids. Written as DNA, the CDR3 is TGTGCCAGTCTTCTCAATCAGGGAAACATTCAGTACTTC. The encoded protein is CASLLNQGNIQYF.

V is TRBV28 and J is TRBJ2-5; 8 nucleotides align to TRBD1. Trimming took 7 bases from V and 6 from J; bases not matched to a gene: 7. This CDR3 is 13 amino acids long. CDR1 MDHEN and CDR2 SYDVKM come from the germline V gene. CDR3 nucleotides: TGTGCCAGCAAAGGACAGGGAGAGCAGACCCAGTACTTC. Residues: CASKGQGEQTQYF.

This clone appeared a few times. The chain uses TRBV29-1 and TRBJ1-2, with 8 bases that match TRBD1. Per germline, CDR1 SQVTM and CDR2 ANQGSEA. The CDR3 has 12 amino acids. Germline trimming cut 6 bases from V and 4 bases from J; bases unmatched to any gene: 4. Written as DNA, the CDR3 is TGCAGCGTCAGACAGGGGATCTATGGCTACACCTTC. Translated, it gives CSVRQGIYGYTF.

The chain joins TRBV11-2 to TRBJ2-1; possibly TRBD1 for D (5 bases). The CDR3 spans 15 residues. Germline loops: CDR1 SGHAT, CDR2 FQNNGV. Trimming left V 5 bases short and J 3 bases short, with 14 bases between. CDR3 protein: CASSPQAGIYNEQFF. In nucleotides, the CDR3 is TGTGCCAGCAGCCCCCAGGCAGGGATCTACAATGAGCAGTTCTTC.

The chain joins TRBV27 to TRBJ1-4, with a tentative D call TRBD1 (5 bases). Germline values: CDR1 MNHEY, CDR2 SMNVEV (reference sequence). The CDR3 totals 15 residues. The V gene lost 6 bases and the J gene lost 4 bases, with 15 bases spanning the gap. The CDR3 protein is CASRRVGQGNEKLFF. DNA of the CDR3: TGTGCCAGCAGACGGGTGGGGCAGGGTAATGAAAAACTGTTTTTT. The variable domain in full, completed from reference TRBV27 and TRBJ1-4, reads EAQVTQNPRYLITVTGKKLTVTCSQNMNHEYMSWYRQDPGLGLRQIYYSMNVEVTDKGDVPEGYKVSRKEKRNFPLILESPSPNQTSLYFCASRRVGQGNEKLFFGSGTQLSVL.

This chain links TRBV4-1 with TRBJ1-3; 7 bases line up with TRBD1. The germline V gene has CDR1 MGHRA and CDR2 YSYEKL. Unmatched junction bases numbered 5, after V lost 0 bases and J lost 0 bases. This CDR3 comprises 17 residues. The CDR3 DNA is TGCGCCAGCAGCCAAGAAAGGGGGCTCCTCTCTGGAAACACCATATATTTT. Its translation: CASSQERGLLSGNTIYF.

This clone was detected only once. The chain couples TRBV7-9 to TRBJ2-1; 7 nucleotides match TRBD2. In germline, CDR1 is SEHNR, CDR2 FQNEAQ (reference sequence). The CDR3 is made up of 15 amino acids. V lost 4 bases to trimming and J lost 2 bases; unmatched junction nucleotides: 5. This chain's CDR3 is CASSWEGTAYNEQFF. The CDR3 region has the DNA TGTGCCAGCAGCTGGGAGGGTACTGCCTACAATGAGCAGTTCTTC. The full variable domain, its missing parts supplied by reference TRBV7-9 and TRBJ2-1, is DTGVSQNPRHKITKRGQNVTFRCDPISEHNRLYWYRQTLGQGPEFLTYFQNEAQLEKSRLLSDRFSAERPKGSFSTLEIQRTEQGDSAMYLCASSWEGTAYNEQFFGPGTRLTVL.

This clone was seen more than once but under ten times. This chain uses TRBV30 with TRBJ2-7, with TRBD2 matching 9 bases. Germline trimming cut 3 bases from V and 2 bases from J; bases unmatched to any gene: 11. The germline CDR1 and CDR2 sequences are GTSNPN and SVGIG (reference sequence). The CDR3 totals 16 residues. The DNA of the CDR3 is TGTGCCTGGAGCCGGGGGGGGACTAGCCTTGCCTACGAGCAGTACTTC. Protein product: CAWSRGGTSLAYEQYF.

This clone was observed a handful of times. V and J are TRBV5-6 and TRBJ2-3; TRBD2 aligns across 8 bases. Germline-derived CDR1 and CDR2 are SGHDT and YYEEEE. The V gene end was trimmed by 4 bases and the J gene end by 6 bases; junction bases not matched to a gene: 10. This CDR3 has 15 amino acids. In DNA, the CDR3 is TGTGCCAGCAGCCCGATGAGCGGGAGTGGGGATACGCAGTATTTT. It specifies CASSPMSGSGDTQYF. The whole variable domain, remainder taken from reference TRBV5-6 and TRBJ2-3, is DAGVTQSPTHLIKTRGQQVTLRCSPKSGHDTVSWYQQALGQGPQFIFQYYEEEERQRGNFPDRFSGHQFPNYSSELNVNALLLGDSALYLCASSPMSGSGDTQYFGPGTRLTVL.

The V call is TRBV6-1, the J call TRBJ1-5, with unresolved D. V gave up 2 bases and J gave up 0 bases, with 17 bases separating them. CDR1 and CDR2 from the germline V gene are MNHNS and SASEGT. The CDR3 runs to 18 residues. The CDR3 sequence is CASSERGEGRVSNQPQHF. The CDR3 DNA reads TGTGCCAGCAGTGAAAGAGGTGAGGGCAGAGTTAGCAATCAGCCCCAGCATTTT.

With respect to this clone: One junction end disagrees with the germline gene, perhaps due to a read error. The chain carries TRBV7-2 and TRBJ1-1; TRBD1 might be the D (5 bases). Looked up from germline, CDR1 is SGHTA and CDR2 is FQGNSA. The CDR3 consists of 14 residues. The CDR3 sequence is CASSLAQGGTEAFF. The CDR3 nucleotides read TGTGCCAGCAGCCTAGCGCAGGGCGGCACTGAAGCTTTCTTT.

As DNA, the CDR3 is TGTGCCAGCAGCCCAACCCGGACGAGCGGGGAGACCCAGTACTTC. It translates to CASSPTRTSGETQYF. The rearrangement links TRBV7-9 to TRBJ2-5, with D perhaps matching TRBD2 (6 bases). The germline V gene has CDR1 SEHNR and CDR2 FQNEAQ (reference sequence). The CDR3 is made up of 15 amino acids. V was clipped by 5 bases and J by 5 bases, with 18 bases between them.